This record covers a single T cell receptor beta chain. Its antigen remains unknown. The data were taken from a study of cytomegalovirus exposure and HLA in healthy donors. Study observations and caveats: Fewer N-insertions (relative to the roughly 610-donor mean) were reportedly seen in an Asian-associated ancestry cluster in a later analysis.

PCR involved 60 Vbeta and 13 Jbeta primers. Measured with immunoSEQ multiplex PCR; TCRdb has only the in-frame clones, and not every one. The sample has just over 200,000 clones; under 70% are singletons. Sequencing was carried out using PBMCs. This TCR derives from a man in his forties in good health and CMV-seropositive.

The CDR3 sequence: CASGYPQGTDTQYF. The CDR3 DNA reads as TGCGCCAGCGGATACCCTCAGGGTACAGATACGCAGTATTTT. This chain joins TRBV5-1 and TRBJ2-3; TRBD1 is a possible D gene (5 bases). Germline CDR1 reads SGHRS; CDR2 reads YFSETQ. CDR3 length: 14 amino acids. Trimming took off 7 bases at V and 3 bases at J, with 15 bases between the two ends.